This T cell receptor (beta chain) emerged from a study of shared clonotypes between healthy human individuals. Findings and caveats of the study: Blood was the sole source, and tissue repertoires probably differ.

Donors were healthy HIV-negative adults without recent acute infections or vaccinations. Amplification in unsorted PBMC replicate PCRs started from around 0.3 ug DNA, which equals 25,000 to 35,000 T cell genomes. With ten immunoSEQ deep assay plates, unsorted PBMC DNA underwent sequencing. Using immunoSEQ multiplex PCR, the repertoire was profiled, and TCRdb retains in-frame clones only, with some absent. Among 450,000 to 500,000 clones listed, more than 65% were seen once. On this clone: Antigen specificity is unknown. Germline is not matched at one junction end, which may reflect a read error.

From germline, CDR1 is LGHNA and CDR2 YSLEER. The CDR3 loop spans 17 amino acids. This chain connects TRBV4-3 to TRBJ2-1; TRBD2 is a possible D gene (6 bases). Source material: PBMCs. The receptor's source is a woman aged 40-49 years in good health. Some clones in this sample may be carry-over from other donors' samples. In DNA, the CDR3 is TGCGCCAGCAGCTTTTTACTTCGGGCGGGAATAGACAATGAGCGGTTCTTC. This sequence encodes CASSFLLRAGIDNERFF.